Detailed here is one TCR beta chain. Looked up from germline, CDR1 is SQVTM and CDR2 is ANQGSEA. The CDR3 sequence is 19 residues long. V trimming: 0 bases; J trimming: 5 bases; junction bases outside the gene matches: 21. Sequencing used immunoSEQ multiplex PCR; TCRdb keeps in-frame clones, though not all of them. The table has roughly 64,000 clones, 90% seen once. This entry comes from a study of control samples from healthy donors and cancer patients. Sequences were obtained from PBMCs. The chain joins TRBV29-1 to TRBJ2-5, with 7 bases lining up with TRBD1. This receptor was identified in a woman aged 50 to 65 with colorectal cancer. The CDR3 region is CSVEERPGQARGRRETQYF. CDR3 coding DNA: TGCAGCGTTGAAGAAAGGCCCGGACAGGCCAGGGGTCGGAGGGAGACCCAGTACTTC.